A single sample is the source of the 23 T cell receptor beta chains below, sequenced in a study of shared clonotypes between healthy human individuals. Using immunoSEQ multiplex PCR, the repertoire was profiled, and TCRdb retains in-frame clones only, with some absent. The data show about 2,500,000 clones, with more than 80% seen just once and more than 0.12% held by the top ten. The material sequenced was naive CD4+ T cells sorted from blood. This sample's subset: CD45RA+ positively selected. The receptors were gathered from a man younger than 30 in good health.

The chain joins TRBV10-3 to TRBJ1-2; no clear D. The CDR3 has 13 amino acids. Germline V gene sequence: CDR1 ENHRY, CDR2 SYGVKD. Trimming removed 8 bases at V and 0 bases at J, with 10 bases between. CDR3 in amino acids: CAIGGRTNYGYTF. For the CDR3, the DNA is TGTGCCATCGGCGGACGGACTAACTATGGCTACACCTTC.

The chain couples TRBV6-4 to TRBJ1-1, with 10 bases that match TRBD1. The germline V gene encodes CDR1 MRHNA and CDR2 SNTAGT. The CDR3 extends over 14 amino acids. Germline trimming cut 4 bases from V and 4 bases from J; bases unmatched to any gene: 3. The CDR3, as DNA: TGTGCCAGCAGTGCGGACAGGGGGGGCACTGAAGCTTTCTTT. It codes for CASSADRGGTEAFF.

CDR3 sequence: CASSYSAGEGAFF. DNA for the CDR3: TGTGCCAGCAGTTACTCGGCAGGAGAGGGAGCTTTCTTT. V is TRBV6-5 and J is TRBJ1-1; D not resolved. The germline gives CDR1 MNHEY, CDR2 SVGAGI. Between the trimmed V and J ends, which lost 0 bases and 10 bases, there was a span of 12 bases. CDR3 size: 13 residues.

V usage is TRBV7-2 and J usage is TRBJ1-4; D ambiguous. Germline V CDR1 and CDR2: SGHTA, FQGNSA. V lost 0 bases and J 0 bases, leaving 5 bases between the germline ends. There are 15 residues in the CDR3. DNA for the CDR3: TGTGCCAGCAGCTTAGCTGGATCAACTAATGAAAAACTGTTTTTT. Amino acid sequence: CASSLAGSTNEKLFF.

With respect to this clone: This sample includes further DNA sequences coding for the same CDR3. CDR3 nucleotides: TGTGCCATCAGTGAGTCGCTAGCGGGTAACAATGAGCAGTTCTTC. Its protein is CAISESLAGNNEQFF. The V gene is TRBV10-3, the J gene TRBJ2-1; TRBD2 agrees at 8 bases. V trimming: 0 bases; J trimming: 5 bases; junction bases outside the gene matches: 3. The CDR3 has 15 amino acids. The germline V gene has CDR1 ENHRY and CDR2 SYGVKD.

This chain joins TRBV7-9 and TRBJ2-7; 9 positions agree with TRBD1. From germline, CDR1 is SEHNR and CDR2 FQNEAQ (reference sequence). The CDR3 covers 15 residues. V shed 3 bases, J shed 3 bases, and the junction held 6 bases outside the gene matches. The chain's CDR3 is CASSFPGQGGYEQYF. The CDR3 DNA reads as TGTGCCAGCAGCTTCCCGGGACAGGGAGGCTACGAGCAGTACTTC.

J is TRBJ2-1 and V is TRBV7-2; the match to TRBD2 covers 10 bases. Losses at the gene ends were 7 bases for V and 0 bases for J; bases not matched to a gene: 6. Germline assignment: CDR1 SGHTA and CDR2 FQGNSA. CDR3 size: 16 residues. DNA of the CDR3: TGTGCCAGCAAACTACTAGCGGGGAGCTCCTACAATGAGCAGTTCTTC. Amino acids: CASKLLAGSSYNEQFF.

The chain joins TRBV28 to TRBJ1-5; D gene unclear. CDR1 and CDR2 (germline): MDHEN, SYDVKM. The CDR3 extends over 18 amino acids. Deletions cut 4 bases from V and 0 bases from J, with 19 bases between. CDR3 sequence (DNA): TGTGCCAGCAGTTCTCTAACTCGGGCGGCACTTAGCAATCAGCCCCAGCATTTT. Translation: CASSSLTRAALSNQPQHF.

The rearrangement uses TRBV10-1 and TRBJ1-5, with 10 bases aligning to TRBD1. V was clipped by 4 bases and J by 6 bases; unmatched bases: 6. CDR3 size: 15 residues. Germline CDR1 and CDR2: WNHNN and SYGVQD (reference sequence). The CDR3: CASSGDRGYGQPQHF. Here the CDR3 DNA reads TGCGCCAGCAGTGGGGACAGGGGTTATGGTCAGCCCCAGCATTTT.

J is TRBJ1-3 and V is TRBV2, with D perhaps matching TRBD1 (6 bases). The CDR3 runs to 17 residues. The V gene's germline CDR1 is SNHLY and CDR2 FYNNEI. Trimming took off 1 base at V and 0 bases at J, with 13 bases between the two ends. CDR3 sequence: CASSEEGGSYSGNTIYF. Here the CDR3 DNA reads TGTGCCAGCAGTGAAGAGGGGGGCAGCTACTCTGGAAACACCATATATTTT.

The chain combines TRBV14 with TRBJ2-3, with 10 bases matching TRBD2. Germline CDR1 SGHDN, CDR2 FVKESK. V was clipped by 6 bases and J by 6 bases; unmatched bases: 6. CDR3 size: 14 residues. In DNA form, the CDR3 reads TGTGCCAGCAGACTAGCGGGGACTGGTGATACGCAGTATTTT. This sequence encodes CASRLAGTGDTQYF.

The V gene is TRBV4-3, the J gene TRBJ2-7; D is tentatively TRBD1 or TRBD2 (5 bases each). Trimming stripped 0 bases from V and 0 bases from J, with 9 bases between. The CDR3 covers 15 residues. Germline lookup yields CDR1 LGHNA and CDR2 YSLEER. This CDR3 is CASSQDGGYSYEQYF. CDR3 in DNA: TGCGCCAGCAGCCAAGATGGGGGTTACTCCTACGAGCAGTACTTC.

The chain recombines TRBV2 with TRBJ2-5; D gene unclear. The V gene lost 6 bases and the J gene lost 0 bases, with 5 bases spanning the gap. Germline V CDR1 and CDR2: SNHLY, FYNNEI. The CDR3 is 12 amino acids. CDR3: CASRDDQETQYF. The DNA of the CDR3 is TGTGCCAGCAGGGATGACCAAGAGACCCAGTACTTC.

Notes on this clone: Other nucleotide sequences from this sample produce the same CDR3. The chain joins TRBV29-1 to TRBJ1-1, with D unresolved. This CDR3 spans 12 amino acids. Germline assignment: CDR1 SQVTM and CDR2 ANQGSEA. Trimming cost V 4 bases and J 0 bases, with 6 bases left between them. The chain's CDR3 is CSVGHMNTEAFF. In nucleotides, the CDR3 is TGCAGCGTTGGGCACATGAACACTGAAGCTTTCTTT.

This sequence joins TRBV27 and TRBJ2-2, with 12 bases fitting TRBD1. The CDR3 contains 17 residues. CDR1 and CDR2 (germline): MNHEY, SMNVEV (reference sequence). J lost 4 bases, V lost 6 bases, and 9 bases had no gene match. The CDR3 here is CASRGQGATPLTGELFF. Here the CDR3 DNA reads TGTGCCAGCAGGGGACAGGGGGCTACCCCTCTCACCGGGGAGCTGTTTTTT.

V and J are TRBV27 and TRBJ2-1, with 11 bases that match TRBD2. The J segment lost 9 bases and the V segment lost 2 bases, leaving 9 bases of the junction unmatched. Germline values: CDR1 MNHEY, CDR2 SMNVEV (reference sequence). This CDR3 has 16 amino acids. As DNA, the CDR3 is TGTGCCAGCAGTTTACTAACTAGCGGGAGTCTTGGTGAGCAGTTCTTC. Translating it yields CASSLLTSGSLGEQFF.

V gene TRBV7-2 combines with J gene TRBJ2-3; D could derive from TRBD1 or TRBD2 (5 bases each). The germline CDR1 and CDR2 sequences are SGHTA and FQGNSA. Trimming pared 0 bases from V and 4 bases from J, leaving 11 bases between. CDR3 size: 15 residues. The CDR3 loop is CASSLALLGADTQYF. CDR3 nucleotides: TGTGCCAGCAGCTTAGCGCTTTTGGGGGCAGATACGCAGTATTTT.

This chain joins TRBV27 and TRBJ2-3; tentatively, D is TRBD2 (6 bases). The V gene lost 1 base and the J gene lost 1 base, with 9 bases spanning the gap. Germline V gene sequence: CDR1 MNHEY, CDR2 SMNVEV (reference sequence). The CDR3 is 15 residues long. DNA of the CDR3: TGTGCCAGCAGTTTATGGGGGGTGGGCACAGATACGCAGTATTTT. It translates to CASSLWGVGTDTQYF.

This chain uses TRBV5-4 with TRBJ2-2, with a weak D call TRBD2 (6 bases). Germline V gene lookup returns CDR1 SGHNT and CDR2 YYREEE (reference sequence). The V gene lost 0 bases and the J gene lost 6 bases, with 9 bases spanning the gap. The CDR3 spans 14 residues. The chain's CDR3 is CASSLERDSGELFF. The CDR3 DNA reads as TGTGCCAGCAGCTTGGAACGGGACTCCGGGGAGCTGTTTTTT.

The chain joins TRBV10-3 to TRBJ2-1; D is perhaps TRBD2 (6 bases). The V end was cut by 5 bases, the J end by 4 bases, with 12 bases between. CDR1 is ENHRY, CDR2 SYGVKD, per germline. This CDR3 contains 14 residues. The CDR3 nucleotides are TGTGCCATCAGTTTTTCGGGACTTTACAATGAGCAGTTCTTC. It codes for CAISFSGLYNEQFF.

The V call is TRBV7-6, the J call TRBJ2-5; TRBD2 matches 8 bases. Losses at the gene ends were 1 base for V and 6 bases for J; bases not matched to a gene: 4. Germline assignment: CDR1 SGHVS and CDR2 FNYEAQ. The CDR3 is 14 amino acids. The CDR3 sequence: CASSLGSGGKTQYF. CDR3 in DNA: TGTGCCAGCAGCTTAGGCTCGGGGGGGAAGACCCAGTACTTC. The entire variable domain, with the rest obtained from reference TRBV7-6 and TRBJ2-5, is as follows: GAGVSQSPRYKVTKRGQDVALRCDPISGHVSLYWYRQALGQGPEFLTYFNYEAQQDKSGLPNDRFSAERPEGSISTLTIQRTEQRDSAMYRCASSLGSGGKTQYFGPGTRLLVL.

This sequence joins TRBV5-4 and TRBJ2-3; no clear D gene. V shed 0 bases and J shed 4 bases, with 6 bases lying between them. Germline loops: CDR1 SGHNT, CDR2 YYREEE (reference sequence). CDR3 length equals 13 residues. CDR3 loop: CASSLGLADTQYF. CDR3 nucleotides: TGTGCCAGCAGCTTGGGACTCGCAGATACGCAGTATTTT.

CDR3 in amino acids: CASSLRGLGTGELFF. CDR3 DNA: TGTGCCAGCAGCTTAAGAGGTTTGGGCACCGGGGAGCTGTTTTTT. The chain joins TRBV7-3 to TRBJ2-2; D call uncertain. The V gene lost 1 base and the J gene lost 4 bases, with 10 bases spanning the gap. The CDR3 spans 15 residues. Germline V gene data show CDR1 as SGHTA and CDR2 as FQGTGA.